The clone carrying this T cell receptor beta chain was found many times. Time point given: sample taken at primary tumor resection. Donors were roughly 70 untreated early-stage non-small cell lung cancer patients. These data belong to a study of spatial heterogeneity in lung cancer. Each CDR3 protein gets one entry after TCRdb re-called the 5' RACE reads with MiXCR. This repertoire shows under 50,000 distinct CDR3 sequences, more than 4.5% found once; its top ten account for about a quarter. CDR1 is SGHAT and CDR2 is FQDESV in the germline V gene (reference sequence). V lost 5 bases and J lost 7, with 12 bases in between. The CDR3 loop spans 13 amino acids.

The chain employs TRBV11-1 and TRBJ1-5; D is unresolved. The receptor was isolated from a female donor with early-stage non-small cell lung cancer. This specimen was PBMCs, taken at surgery. CDR3 sequence reads: CASSPNRGQPQHF. In DNA, the CDR3 is TGTGCCAGCAGCCCAAACCGGGGACAGCCCCAGCATTTT.